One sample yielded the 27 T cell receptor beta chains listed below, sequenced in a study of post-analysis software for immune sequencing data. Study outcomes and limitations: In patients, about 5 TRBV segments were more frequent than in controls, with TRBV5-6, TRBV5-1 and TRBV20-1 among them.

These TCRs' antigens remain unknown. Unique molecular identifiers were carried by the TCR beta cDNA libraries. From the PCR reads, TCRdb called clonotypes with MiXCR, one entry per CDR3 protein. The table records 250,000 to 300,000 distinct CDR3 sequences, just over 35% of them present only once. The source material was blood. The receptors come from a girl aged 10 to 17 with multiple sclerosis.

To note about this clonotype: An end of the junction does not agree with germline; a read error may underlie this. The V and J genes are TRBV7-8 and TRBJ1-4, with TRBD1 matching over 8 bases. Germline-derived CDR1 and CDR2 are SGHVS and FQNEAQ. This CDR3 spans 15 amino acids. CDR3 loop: CAGRPRGPTNEKLFF. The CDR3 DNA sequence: TGTGCCGGCAGGCCCAGGGGGCCAACGAATGAAAAACTGTTTTTT.

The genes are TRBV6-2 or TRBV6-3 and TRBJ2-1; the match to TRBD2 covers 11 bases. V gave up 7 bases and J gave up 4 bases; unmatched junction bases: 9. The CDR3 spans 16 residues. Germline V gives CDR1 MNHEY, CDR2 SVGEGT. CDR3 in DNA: TGTGCCAGCAACCCCACAGGACTAGCGGGTTACAATGAGCAGTTCTTC. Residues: CASNPTGLAGYNEQFF.

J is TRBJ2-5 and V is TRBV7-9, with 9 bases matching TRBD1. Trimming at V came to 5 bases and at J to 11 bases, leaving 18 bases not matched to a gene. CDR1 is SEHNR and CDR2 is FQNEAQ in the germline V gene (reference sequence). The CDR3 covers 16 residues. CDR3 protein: CASSPRGTGPNNEQYF. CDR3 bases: TGTGCCAGCAGCCCAAGGGGGACAGGGCCAAACAATGAGCAGTACTTC.

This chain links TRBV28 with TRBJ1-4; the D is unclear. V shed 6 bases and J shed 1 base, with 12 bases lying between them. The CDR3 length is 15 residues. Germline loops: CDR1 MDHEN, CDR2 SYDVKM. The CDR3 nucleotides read TGTGCCAGCAGGCCCAAGGAGGTAACTAATGAAAAACTGTTTTTT. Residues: CASRPKEVTNEKLFF. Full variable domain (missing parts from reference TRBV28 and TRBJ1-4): DVKVTQSSRYLVKRTGEKVFLECVQDMDHENMFWYRQDPGLGLRLIYFSYDVKMKEKGDIPEGYSVSREKKERFSLILESASTNQTSMYLCASRPKEVTNEKLFFGSGTQLSVL.

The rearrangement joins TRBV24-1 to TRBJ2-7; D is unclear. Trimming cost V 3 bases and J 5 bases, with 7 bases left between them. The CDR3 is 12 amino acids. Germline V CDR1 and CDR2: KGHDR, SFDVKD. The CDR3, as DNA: TGTGCCACCAGTGATGGCCCCGACGAGCAGTACTTC. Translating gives CATSDGPDEQYF.

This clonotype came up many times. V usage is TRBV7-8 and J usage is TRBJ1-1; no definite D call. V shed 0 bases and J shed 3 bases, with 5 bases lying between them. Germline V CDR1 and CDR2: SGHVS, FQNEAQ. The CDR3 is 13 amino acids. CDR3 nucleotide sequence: TGTGCCAGCAGCTTAGCGTCGGACACTGAAGCTTTCTTT. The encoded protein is CASSLASDTEAFF.

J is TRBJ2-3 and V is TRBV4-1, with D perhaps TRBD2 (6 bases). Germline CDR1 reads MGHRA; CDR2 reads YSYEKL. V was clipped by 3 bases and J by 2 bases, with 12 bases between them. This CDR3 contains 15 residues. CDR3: CASSQAGRTTDTQYF. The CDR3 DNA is TGCGCCAGCAGCCAGGCGGGACGGACCACAGATACGCAGTATTTT.

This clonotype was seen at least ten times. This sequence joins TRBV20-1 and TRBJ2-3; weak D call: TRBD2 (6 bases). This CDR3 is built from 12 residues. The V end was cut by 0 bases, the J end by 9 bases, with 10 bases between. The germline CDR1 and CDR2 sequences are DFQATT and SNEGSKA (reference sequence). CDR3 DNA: TGCAGTGCTAGAGATCCGGAGGGAACGCAGTATTTT. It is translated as CSARDPEGTQYF.

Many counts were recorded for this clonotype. This CDR3 reads CSASEGWGGYNEQFF. The CDR3, as DNA: TGCAGTGCTAGTGAGGGGTGGGGGGGTTACAATGAGCAGTTCTTC. This sequence joins TRBV20-1 and TRBJ2-1; TRBD2 agrees at 7 bases. Germline loops: CDR1 DFQATT, CDR2 SNEGSKA (reference sequence). CDR3 size: 15 residues. With V trimmed by 3 bases and J by 4 bases, 9 bases remained unmatched.

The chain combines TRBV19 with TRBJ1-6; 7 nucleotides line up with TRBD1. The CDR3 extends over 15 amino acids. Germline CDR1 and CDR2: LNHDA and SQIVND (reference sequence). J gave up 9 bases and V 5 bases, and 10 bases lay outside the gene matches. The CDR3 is CASSPQTGDSSPLHF. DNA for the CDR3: TGTGCCAGTAGTCCACAAACAGGGGACAGTTCACCCCTCCACTTT.

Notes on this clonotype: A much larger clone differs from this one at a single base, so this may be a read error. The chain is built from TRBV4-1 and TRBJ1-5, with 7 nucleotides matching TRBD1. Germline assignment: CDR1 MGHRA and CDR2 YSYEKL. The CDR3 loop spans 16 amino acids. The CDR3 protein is CASSREQGMGNHPQHF. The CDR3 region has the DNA TGCGCCAGCAGCCGAGAACAGGGGATGGGGAATCACCCCCAGCATTTT.

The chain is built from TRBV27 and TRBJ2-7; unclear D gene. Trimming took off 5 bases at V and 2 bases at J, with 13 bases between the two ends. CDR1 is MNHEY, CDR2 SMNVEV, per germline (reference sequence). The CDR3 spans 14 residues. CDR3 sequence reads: CASSTGKPAYEQYF. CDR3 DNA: TGTGCCAGCAGTACCGGAAAGCCTGCCTACGAGCAGTACTTC.

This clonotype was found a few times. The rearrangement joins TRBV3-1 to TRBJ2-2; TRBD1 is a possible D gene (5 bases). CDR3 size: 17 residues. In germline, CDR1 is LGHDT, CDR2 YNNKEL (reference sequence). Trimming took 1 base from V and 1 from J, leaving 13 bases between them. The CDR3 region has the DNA TGTGCCAGCAGCCAAGGATTCGTTGACAGGAACACCGGGGAGCTGTTTTTT. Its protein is CASSQGFVDRNTGELFF.

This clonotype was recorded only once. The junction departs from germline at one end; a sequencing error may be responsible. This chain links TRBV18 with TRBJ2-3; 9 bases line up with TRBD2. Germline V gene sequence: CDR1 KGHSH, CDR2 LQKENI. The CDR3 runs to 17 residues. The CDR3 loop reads CASSLSQGSGSRDSQYF. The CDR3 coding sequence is TGTGCCAGCTCACTCTCCCAGGGTAGCGGGAGTAGAGATTCGCAGTATTTT.

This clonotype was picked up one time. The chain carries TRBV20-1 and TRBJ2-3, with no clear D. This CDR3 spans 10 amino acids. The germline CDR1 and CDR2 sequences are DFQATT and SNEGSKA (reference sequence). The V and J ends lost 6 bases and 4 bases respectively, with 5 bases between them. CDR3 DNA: TGCAGTGCGGCTTCAGATACGCAGTATTTT. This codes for CSAASDTQYF.

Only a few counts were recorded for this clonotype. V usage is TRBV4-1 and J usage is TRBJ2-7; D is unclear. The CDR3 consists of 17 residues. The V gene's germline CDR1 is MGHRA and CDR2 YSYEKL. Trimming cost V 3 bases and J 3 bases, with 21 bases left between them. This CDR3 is CASSQANTDGARYEQYF. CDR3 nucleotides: TGCGCCAGCAGCCAGGCTAATACAGACGGCGCGCGCTACGAGCAGTACTTC.

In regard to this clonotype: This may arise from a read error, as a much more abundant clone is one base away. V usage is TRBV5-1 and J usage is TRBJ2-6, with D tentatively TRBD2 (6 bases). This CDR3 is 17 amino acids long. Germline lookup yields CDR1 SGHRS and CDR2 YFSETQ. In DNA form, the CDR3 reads TGCGCCGGCAGCTTAGAAGGAGGGATGTCTGGGGCCAACGTCCTGACTTTC. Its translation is CAGSLEGGMSGANVLTF.

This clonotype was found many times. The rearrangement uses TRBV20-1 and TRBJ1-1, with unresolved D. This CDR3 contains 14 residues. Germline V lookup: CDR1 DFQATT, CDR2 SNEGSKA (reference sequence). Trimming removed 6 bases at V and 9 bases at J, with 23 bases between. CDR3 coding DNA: TGCAGTGCGGAACCGGGTCCCGGAGGACTTAAAGCTTTCTTT. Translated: CSAEPGPGGLKAFF.

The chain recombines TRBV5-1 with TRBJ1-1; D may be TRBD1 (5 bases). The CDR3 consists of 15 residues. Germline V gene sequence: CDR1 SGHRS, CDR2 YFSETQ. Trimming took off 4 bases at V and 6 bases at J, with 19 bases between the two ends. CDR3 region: CASSPRQTQTPEAFF. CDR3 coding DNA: TGCGCCAGCAGCCCCCGACAGACTCAAACCCCTGAAGCTTTCTTT.

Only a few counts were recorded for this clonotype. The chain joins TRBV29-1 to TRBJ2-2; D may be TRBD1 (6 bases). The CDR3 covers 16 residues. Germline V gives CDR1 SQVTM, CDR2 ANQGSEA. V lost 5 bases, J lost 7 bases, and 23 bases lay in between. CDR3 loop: CSVILRRDKVGGELFF. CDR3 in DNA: TGCAGCGTTATCTTACGCAGGGACAAGGTGGGCGGGGAGCTGTTTTTT.

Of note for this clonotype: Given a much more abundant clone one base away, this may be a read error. CDR3 DNA sequence: TGCGCCAGCAGCCGTCAGGGGGTTTCCGACAATGGGCAGTTCTTC. It specifies CASSRQGVSDNGQFF. The chain links TRBV4-1 to TRBJ2-1, with 7 bases matching TRBD1. The CDR3 is 15 amino acids. Germline loops: CDR1 MGHRA, CDR2 YSYEKL.

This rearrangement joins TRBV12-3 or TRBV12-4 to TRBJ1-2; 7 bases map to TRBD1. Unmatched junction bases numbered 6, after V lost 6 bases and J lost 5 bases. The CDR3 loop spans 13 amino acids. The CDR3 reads CASREGQLYGYTF. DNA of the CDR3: TGTGCCAGCAGAGAGGGACAGTTATATGGCTACACCTTC.

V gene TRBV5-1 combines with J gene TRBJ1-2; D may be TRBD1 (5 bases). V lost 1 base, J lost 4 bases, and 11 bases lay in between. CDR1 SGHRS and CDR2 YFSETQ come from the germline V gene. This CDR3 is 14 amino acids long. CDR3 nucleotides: TGCGCCAGCAGCTTGATCGGGGACGGCTATGGCTACACCTTC. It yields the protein CASSLIGDGYGYTF.

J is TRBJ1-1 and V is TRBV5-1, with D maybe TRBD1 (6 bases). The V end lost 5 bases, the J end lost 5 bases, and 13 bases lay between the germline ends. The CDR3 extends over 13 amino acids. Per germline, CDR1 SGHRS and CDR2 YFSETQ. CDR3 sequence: CASSTGGGTEAFF. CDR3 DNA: TGCGCCAGCAGTACGGGAGGGGGAACTGAAGCTTTCTTT. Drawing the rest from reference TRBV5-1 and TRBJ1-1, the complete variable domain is KAGVTQTPRYLIKTRGQQVTLSCSPISGHRSVSWYQQTPGQGLQFLFEYFSETQRNKGNFPGRFSGRQFSNSRSEMNVSTLELGDSALYLCASSTGGGTEAFFGQGTRLTVV.

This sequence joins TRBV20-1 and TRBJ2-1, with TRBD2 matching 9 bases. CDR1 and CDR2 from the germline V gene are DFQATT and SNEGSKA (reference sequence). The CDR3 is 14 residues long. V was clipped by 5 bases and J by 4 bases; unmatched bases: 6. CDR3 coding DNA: TGCAGTGCTCCGCCTAGCGGGGATTACAATGAGCAGTTCTTC. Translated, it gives CSAPPSGDYNEQFF.

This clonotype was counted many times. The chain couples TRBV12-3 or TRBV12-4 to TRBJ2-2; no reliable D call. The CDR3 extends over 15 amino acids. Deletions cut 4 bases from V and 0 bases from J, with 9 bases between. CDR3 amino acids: CASSYDNANTGELFF. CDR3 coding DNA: TGTGCCAGCAGTTACGACAACGCGAACACCGGGGAGCTGTTTTTT.

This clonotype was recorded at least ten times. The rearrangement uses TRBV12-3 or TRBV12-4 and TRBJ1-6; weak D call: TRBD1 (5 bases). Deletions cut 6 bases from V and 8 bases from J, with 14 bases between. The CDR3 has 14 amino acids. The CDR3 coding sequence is TGTGCCAGCAGCCCCCGGGACTCGGATTCACCCCTCCACTTT. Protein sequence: CASSPRDSDSPLHF.